This T cell receptor beta chain was obtained from a study of identical twins. Study conclusions and caveats: Less excess twin sharing appeared in beta out-of-frame sequences.

TCRdb analysed the 5' RACE reads with MiXCR anew, one entry per CDR3 protein. The data show nearly 900,000 distinct CDR3 sequences, 9% to 15% seen once. With 6 bases removed from V and 4 bases from J, the gap between germline ends came to 18 bases. The germline V gene has CDR1 MNHEY and CDR2 SVGAGI. The length of the CDR3 is 15 residues. Only a few counts were recorded for this clonotype. Antigen unknown. These same records also appear under a second study, on yellow fever vaccine responses in identical twins.

The receptor comes from a woman younger than 35 in good health. The source material was PBMCs. V usage is TRBV6-5 and J usage is TRBJ1-1; perhaps TRBD1 as D (6 bases). The CDR3 region is CASSHSLQGSTEAFF. In DNA form, the CDR3 reads TGTGCCAGCAGCCACTCCCTACAGGGCAGCACTGAAGCTTTCTTT.